The present T cell receptor (beta chain) was sequenced within a study of Ad26.COV2.S vaccination and SARS-CoV-2 variants. Study context: By the intramuscular route, Ad26.COV2.S was given once, or twice 56 days apart.

Described treatment: about 20 received Ad26.COV2.S at low or high dose, single or two shots; roughly five received placebo; per-sample allocation not given. At day 63 after the first vaccine or placebo injection, samples were drawn. Ad26 vector vaccine expressed Wuhan-strain SARS-CoV-2 spike. J was trimmed by 5 bases and V by 5 bases; bases with no gene match: 20. Germline V gene data show CDR1 as MNHEY and CDR2 as SVGEGT. CDR3 length equals 19 residues. Profiling relied on immunoSEQ multiplex PCR, and the TCRdb table lists in-frame clones only, not all of them. The table records approximately 410,000 clones, around 87% of them present only once.

Sequenced here: peripheral blood, sampled in a trial of Ad26.COV2.S vaccine versus placebo. The TCR was taken from a person between 18 and 60 years old who received the Ad26.COV2.S COVID-19 vaccine or a placebo. The chain employs TRBV6-2 or TRBV6-3 and TRBJ2-5, with 10 bases that match TRBD2. The CDR3 loop reads CASSPILAGARGAVETQYF. The CDR3 DNA reads as TGTGCCAGCAGTCCAATTCTAGCGGGGGCCCGGGGGGCCGTGGAGACCCAGTACTTC.